This TCR beta chain was obtained from a study of metastatic and nonmetastatic thyroid tumors. V was pared by 1 base and J by 7 bases, with 16 bases between. The CDR3 extends over 14 amino acids. The germline V gene encodes CDR1 DFQATT and CDR2 SNEGSKA (reference sequence). There were no patients who had received any treatment before thyroid surgery. This clone was seen repeatedly, ten times or more. With MiXCR, TCRdb called clones anew from the PCR reads. The data show tens of thousands of clones, with less than 25% seen just once and around 15% held by the top ten. The rearrangement uses TRBV20-1 and TRBJ1-1; TRBD1 might be the D (6 bases). The clonotype comes from a female donor with papillary thyroid cancer or a benign thyroid nodule (not recorded which). Some clones in this sample may be carry-over from other donors' samples. The sample consisted of blood. The CDR3 nucleotides are TGCAGTGCTAGAGGGGCAGGGGCCCAGTTTGAAGCTTTCTTT. Amino acid sequence: CSARGAGAQFEAFF.